The 29 T cell receptor beta chains listed next were all sequenced from one sample in a study of blood T cell repertoires in COVID-19. Assay used: immunoSEQ multiplex PCR; TCRdb lists only in-frame clones, some missing. The sample yields 72,000 or so clones, 86% seen once. The sequencing sample was made of peripheral blood. The receptors come from a woman in her fifties or sixties with acute or convalescent COVID-19.

This chain uses TRBV7-9 with TRBJ1-2; D remains unclear. Per the germline V gene, CDR1 is SEHNR and CDR2 is FQNEAQ (reference sequence). V lost 3 bases, J lost 1 base, and 6 bases lay in between. The CDR3 is made up of 13 amino acids. DNA of the CDR3: TGTGCCAGCAGCTTTTCAGTTAACTATGGCTACACCTTC. This sequence encodes CASSFSVNYGYTF.

This rearrangement joins TRBV24-1 to TRBJ2-3; D is uncertain. The CDR3 has 14 amino acids. The ends were cut back, 5 bases at V and 1 base at J, with 9 bases in the middle. CDR1 and CDR2 (germline): KGHDR, SFDVKD. DNA for the CDR3: TGTGCCACCAGTGTGCCCTGCGGCACAGATACGCAGTATTTT. Translating it yields CATSVPCGTDTQYF.

The genes are TRBV6-4 and TRBJ1-5; a possible D gene is TRBD1 (5 bases). The germline CDR1 and CDR2 sequences are MRHNA and SNTAGT. The V end lost 2 bases, the J end lost 0 bases, and 32 bases lay between the germline ends. CDR3 size: 23 residues. The CDR3 spells CASSDPRGVNFGGGPLSNQPQHF. In DNA form, the CDR3 reads TGTGCCAGCAGTGACCCCCGTGGGGTAAACTTTGGGGGGGGACCACTTAGCAATCAGCCCCAGCATTTT.

The gene calls are TRBV6-4 and TRBJ2-2; 8 positions match TRBD1. The CDR3 runs 14 residues. The germline CDR1 and CDR2 sequences are MRHNA and SNTAGT. V gave up 5 bases and J gave up 8 bases; unmatched junction bases: 7. The CDR3 sequence is CASSQGASTGELFF. The CDR3, as DNA: TGTGCCAGCAGTCAGGGGGCTTCTACGGGGGAGCTGTTTTTT.

The chain's CDR3 is CASSLGSYFTDTQYF. The DNA for the CDR3 is TGTGCCAGCAGCTTGGGGAGTTACTTCACAGATACGCAGTATTTT. The gene calls are TRBV5-6 and TRBJ2-3; the D is unclear. V was clipped by 0 bases and J by 2 bases, with 10 bases between them. CDR1 SGHDT and CDR2 YYEEEE come from the germline V gene. CDR3 size: 15 residues.

V gene TRBV19 combines with J gene TRBJ1-1; possible D gene TRBD1, 6 bases. The V end was cut by 9 bases, the J end by 3 bases, with 17 bases between. The CDR3 contains 14 residues. In germline, CDR1 is LNHDA, CDR2 SQIVND (reference sequence). The CDR3 nucleotides are TGTGCCAGCCATAAAGGGGGAAGGGACACTGAAGCTTTCTTT. It translates to CASHKGGRDTEAFF.

The chain uses TRBV2 and TRBJ1-4; maybe TRBD1 (5 bases). Germline V CDR1 and CDR2: SNHLY, FYNNEI. The CDR3 loop spans 13 amino acids. V was trimmed by 6 bases and J by 8 bases, leaving 13 bases between them. This CDR3 is CASSWSSGEKLFF. The CDR3 bases are TGTGCCAGCAGCTGGAGTTCAGGGGAAAAACTGTTTTTT.

This chain joins TRBV5-1 and TRBJ2-2; 7 positions match TRBD1. Germline V lookup: CDR1 SGHRS, CDR2 YFSETQ. The V and J ends lost 4 bases and 1 base, in that order; junction bases with no gene match: 7. This CDR3 region has 16 residues. Written as DNA, the CDR3 is TGCGCCAGCAGCGTAACAGGGGAAGGGAACACCGGGGAGCTGTTTTTT. Translation: CASSVTGEGNTGELFF.

V usage is TRBV6-1 and J usage is TRBJ2-5, with D possibly being TRBD1 (5 bases). This CDR3 is 14 amino acids long. Deletions cut 4 bases from V and 3 bases from J, with 12 bases between. Germline CDR1 is MNHNS and CDR2 is SASEGT. The DNA for the CDR3 is TGTGCCAGCAGTGCAGCCCTGACAGAAGAGACCCAGTACTTC. Its translation: CASSAALTEETQYF.

The J gene is TRBJ2-1, the V gene TRBV2; TRBD2 aligns across 10 bases. The CDR3 is 16 residues long. The germline CDR1 and CDR2 sequences are SNHLY and FYNNEI. V lost 4 bases to trimming and J lost 7 bases; unmatched junction nucleotides: 10. As DNA, the CDR3 is TGTGCCAGCAGTGCCCTGGTAGCGGGGGGCACTAATGAGCAGTTCTTC. Encoded protein: CASSALVAGGTNEQFF.

The chain uses TRBV19 and TRBJ2-3, with D possibly matching TRBD1 (5 bases). The CDR3 is made up of 14 amino acids. Trimming pared 4 bases from V and 3 bases from J, leaving 11 bases between. Germline CDR1 reads LNHDA; CDR2 reads SQIVND (reference sequence). The CDR3 reads CASSTPQVTDTQYF. The CDR3 nucleotides read TGTGCCAGTAGTACCCCACAGGTTACAGATACGCAGTATTTT.

The chain carries TRBV3-1 (or the pseudogene TRBV3-2) and TRBJ2-5, with 10 bases matching TRBD2. CDR1 and CDR2 (germline): LGHDT, YNNKEL (reference sequence). J gave up 5 bases and V 2 bases, and 8 bases lay outside the gene matches. The CDR3 contains 16 residues. In nucleotides, the CDR3 is TGTGCCAGCAGCCAATCCCCTAGCGGGGGCAGTGAGACCCAGTACTTC. This encodes CASSQSPSGGSETQYF.

The V gene is TRBV14, the J gene TRBJ2-5, with a tentative D call TRBD1 (5 bases). CDR1 is SGHDN, CDR2 FVKESK, per germline. Trimming took 4 bases from V and 4 from J, leaving 13 bases between them. The CDR3 covers 14 residues. This CDR3 is CASSPGSNGETQYF. For the CDR3, the DNA is TGTGCCAGCAGCCCAGGGTCCAACGGAGAGACCCAGTACTTC.

The CDR3 loop is CASSSTGGSGIQYF. The CDR3 region has the DNA TGTGCCAGCAGCTCGACAGGGGGCTCGGGCATTCAGTACTTC. The chain carries TRBV7-2 and TRBJ2-4; 10 nucleotides agree with TRBD1. Germline V gene sequence: CDR1 SGHTA, CDR2 FQGNSA. There are 14 residues in the CDR3. The junction had 6 bases not matched to a gene; V was cut back by 4 bases and J by 9 bases.

The chain employs TRBV18 and TRBJ2-5; 7 nucleotides agree with TRBD1. The CDR3 sequence is 15 residues long. Germline V gene data show CDR1 as KGHSH and CDR2 as LQKENI. Trimming removed 3 bases from V and 1 base from J; junction bases left unmatched: 5. As DNA, the CDR3 is TGTGCCAGCTCACCGAACCGGGACAGCCAAGAGACCCAGTACTTC. Amino acids: CASSPNRDSQETQYF.

The CDR3 coding sequence is TGTGCCAGCAGCTTGCTAGCGGGGGGGGCGGGGACCCAGTACTTC. This sequence encodes CASSLLAGGAGTQYF. The chain recombines TRBV5-5 with TRBJ2-5; 12 positions agree with TRBD2. V was pared by 1 base and J by 7 bases, with 5 bases of the junction left unmatched. CDR3 size: 15 residues. Germline V gene data show CDR1 as SGHKS and CDR2 as YYEKEE (reference sequence).

This chain links TRBV5-5 with TRBJ1-5; D uncertain. The CDR3 has 16 amino acids. V lost 4 bases to trimming and J lost 0 bases, with 14 bases between them. Per the germline V gene, CDR1 is SGHKS and CDR2 is YYEKEE (reference sequence). The DNA for the CDR3 is TGTGCCAGCAGCACCTCGGTCGGGGATAGCAATCAGCCCCAGCATTTT. It encodes CASSTSVGDSNQPQHF.

The CDR3 DNA follows: TGTGCCACCAGCAGGGTCCGACAGGGGGCATACGAGCAGTACTTC. It yields the protein CATSRVRQGAYEQYF. The chain couples TRBV15 to TRBJ2-7, with 10 positions matching TRBD1. The junction had 6 bases not matched to a gene; V was cut back by 3 bases and J by 4 bases. The V gene's germline CDR1 is LNHNV and CDR2 YYDKDF (reference sequence). The CDR3 sequence is 15 residues long.

This chain joins TRBV6-1 and TRBJ2-2, with no clear D. V was cut by 2 bases and J by 5 bases, with 3 bases left in between. Germline loops: CDR1 MNHNS, CDR2 SASEGT. The CDR3 is 12 amino acids. For the CDR3, the DNA is TGTGCCAGCAGTGAACGTACCGGGGAGCTGTTTTTT. Its protein product is CASSERTGELFF.

The chain uses TRBV15 and TRBJ1-2; the match to TRBD1 covers 7 bases. The CDR3 has 17 amino acids. V was clipped by 5 bases and J by 4 bases; unmatched bases: 16. Germline CDR1 and CDR2: LNHNV and YYDKDF (reference sequence). The CDR3 bases are TGTGCCACCAGCCCACGGACAGGCCGGGGATTGCGCTATGGCTACACCTTC. It specifies CATSPRTGRGLRYGYTF.

The chain has TRBV11-2 and TRBJ2-2; D perhaps matches TRBD1 (7 bases). The V end lost 5 bases, the J end lost 3 bases, and 16 bases lay between the germline ends. Germline V gene lookup returns CDR1 SGHAT and CDR2 FQNNGV. The CDR3 extends over 16 amino acids. CDR3 amino acids: CASSLRGAGDTGELFF. CDR3 nucleotides: TGTGCCAGCAGCCTCAGGGGGGCAGGGGACACCGGGGAGCTGTTTTTT.

In its sample, this clone was seen once. This chain connects TRBV14 to TRBJ1-2; perhaps TRBD1 as D (5 bases). V was cut by 4 bases and J by 8 bases, with 17 bases left in between. The CDR3 extends over 14 amino acids. Per germline, CDR1 SGHDN and CDR2 FVKESK. The CDR3 spells CASSLLGGSRGYTF. CDR3 sequence (DNA): TGTGCCAGCAGCCTATTGGGGGGATCCCGGGGCTACACCTTC. The full variable domain, in which reference TRBV14 and TRBJ1-2 provide the parts outside the CDR3, is EAGVTQFPSHSVIEKGQTVTLRCDPISGHDNLYWYRRVMGKEIKFLLHFVKESKQDESGMPNNRFLAERTGGTYSTLKVQPAELEDSGVYFCASSLLGGSRGYTFGSGTRLTVV.

The chain employs TRBV10-1 and TRBJ2-7; 10 bases map to TRBD1. CDR1 is WNHNN, CDR2 SYGVQD, per germline (reference sequence). This CDR3 has 16 amino acids. The ends lost 0 bases at V and 6 bases at J; junction bases unmatched: 8. The CDR3 spells CASSESRTGGATEQYF. The DNA for the CDR3 is TGCGCCAGCAGTGAGTCAAGGACAGGGGGTGCCACCGAGCAGTACTTC.

This clone has more than one count but fewer than ten. The genes are TRBV7-2 and TRBJ2-7; D is perhaps TRBD1 (5 bases). Trimming cost V 5 bases and J 3 bases, with 17 bases left between them. From germline, CDR1 is SGHTA and CDR2 FQGNSA. CDR3 size: 15 residues. Here the CDR3 reads CASSPILGQRYEQYF. The CDR3 bases are TGTGCCAGCAGCCCGATCCTCGGACAACGCTACGAGCAGTACTTC. The full variable domain, completed using reference TRBV7-2 and TRBJ2-7, is GAGVSQSPSNKVTEKGKDVELRCDPISGHTALYWYRQSLGQGLEFLIYFQGNSAPDKSGLPSDRFSAERTGGSVSTLTIQRTQQEDSAVYLCASSPILGQRYEQYFGPGTRLTVT.

This chain connects TRBV6-5 to TRBJ1-3; TRBD1 matches at 7 bases. Unmatched junction bases numbered 5, after V lost 8 bases and J lost 4 bases. Germline V lookup: CDR1 MNHEY, CDR2 SVGAGI. There are 13 residues in the CDR3. The CDR3 region is CASATGQGNTIYF. The CDR3 nucleotides read TGTGCCAGCGCGACAGGGCAGGGAAACACCATATATTTT.

This chain connects TRBV3-1 (or the pseudogene TRBV3-2) to TRBJ1-2, with 8 bases lining up with TRBD1. Trimming took 5 bases from V and 4 from J; bases not matched to a gene: 15. Germline-derived CDR1 and CDR2 are LGHDT and YNNKEL (reference sequence). The CDR3 runs 17 residues. CDR3 DNA sequence: TGTGCCAGCAGCTCTCCGCGCACAGGGACAGGAGGCTATGGCTACACCTTC. Protein: CASSSPRTGTGGYGYTF.

V gene TRBV5-1 combines with J gene TRBJ2-3; TRBD2 matches 11 bases. V gave up 0 bases and J gave up 3 bases; unmatched junction bases: 6. The germline CDR1 and CDR2 sequences are SGHRS and YFSETQ. The CDR3 is 17 residues long. Here the CDR3 DNA reads TGCGCCAGCAGCTTGGCTTCTAGCGGGGGGATAACAGATACGCAGTATTTT. Protein product: CASSLASSGGITDTQYF.

The chain couples TRBV30 to TRBJ1-4; TRBD1 might be the D (6 bases). Trimming took off 4 bases at V and 4 bases at J, with 10 bases between the two ends. Germline lookup yields CDR1 GTSNPN and CDR2 SVGIG (reference sequence). The CDR3 runs to 13 residues. CDR3 bases: TGTGCCTGGACCTGGGACATTAATGAAAAACTGTTTTTT. Translating gives CAWTWDINEKLFF.

This chain links TRBV19 with TRBJ2-5; 9 bases are shared with TRBD2. With V trimmed by 8 bases and J by 2 bases, 3 bases remained unmatched. Germline loops: CDR1 LNHDA, CDR2 SQIVND (reference sequence). The CDR3 length is 13 residues. The CDR3: CASGAGGQETQYF. The DNA of the CDR3 is TGTGCCAGTGGGGCGGGGGGGCAAGAGACCCAGTACTTC.